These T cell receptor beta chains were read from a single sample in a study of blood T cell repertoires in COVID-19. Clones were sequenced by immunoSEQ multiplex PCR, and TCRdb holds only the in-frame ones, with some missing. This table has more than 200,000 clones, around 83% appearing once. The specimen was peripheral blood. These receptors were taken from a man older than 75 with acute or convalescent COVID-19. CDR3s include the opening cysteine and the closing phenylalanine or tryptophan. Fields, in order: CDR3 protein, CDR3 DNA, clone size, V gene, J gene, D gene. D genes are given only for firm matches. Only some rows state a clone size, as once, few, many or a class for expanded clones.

CASSWGRFSGNTIYF,TGTGCCAGCAGCTGGGGGCGATTCTCTGGAAACACCATATATTTT,.,TRBV7-9,TRBJ1-3,.
CASSRRTLAAGELFF,TGTGCCAGCAGTCGAAGGACACTAGCGGCCGGGGAGCTGTTTTTT,few,TRBV7-2,TRBJ2-2,TRBD2
CATSDSRQGYYEQYF,TGTGCCACCAGTGATTCCCGACAGGGTTACTACGAGCAGTACTTC,.,TRBV24-1,TRBJ2-7,TRBD1
CATSSELADTGELFF,TGTGCCACGAGCTCGGAGCTAGCGGACACCGGGGAGCTGTTTTTT,.,TRBV24-1,TRBJ2-2,TRBD2
CASSPQGSRSDEQFF,TGCGCCAGCAGTCCCCAGGGGTCCAGGAGTGATGAGCAGTTCTTC,.,TRBV5-1,TRBJ2-1,.
CASSPTIYEQYF,TGTGCCAGCAGCCCCACTATCTACGAGCAGTACTTC,.,TRBV12-3/TRBV12-4,TRBJ2-7,.
CASSQDRGGGGYTF,TGTGCCAGCAGCCAAGATCGGGGAGGAGGCGGCTACACCTTC,.,TRBV4-2,TRBJ1-2,.
CASSSTVTGGGSPLHF,TGCGCCAGCAGCTCTACCGTTACAGGGGGGGGTTCACCCCTCCACTTT,.,TRBV5-1,TRBJ1-6,TRBD1
CASGTRDRVDRSGNTIYF,TGTGCCAGCGGGACCCGGGACAGGGTCGATAGGTCTGGAAACACCATATATTTT,.,TRBV12-1,TRBJ1-3,.
CASSPGTGEDTQYF,TGTGCCAGCTCACCGGGGACAGGGGAAGATACGCAGTATTTT,once,TRBV18,TRBJ2-3,TRBD1
CASSPWTTQETQYF,TGTGCCAGCAGCCCTTGGACTACCCAAGAGACCCAGTACTTC,.,TRBV3-1/TRBV3-2,TRBJ2-5,.
CATSDPDRGNYEQYF,TGTGCCACCAGTGACCCCGACAGGGGAAACTACGAGCAGTACTTC,.,TRBV24-1,TRBJ2-7,TRBD1
CASSLDRSSYNEQFF,TGTGCCAGTAGTCTCGACCGGAGCTCCTACAATGAGCAGTTCTTC,.,TRBV19,TRBJ2-1,.
CASSRVRLSDIQYF,TGTGCCAGCAGCCGCGTCCGGTTATCGGACATTCAGTACTTC,few,TRBV13,TRBJ2-4,.
CATSDPGTGREQYF,TGTGCCACCAGTGATCCAGGGACAGGGAGGGAGCAGTACTTC,.,TRBV24-1,TRBJ2-7,TRBD1
CASSPRVTSGSTDTQYF,TGTGCCAGCAGCCCAAGGGTGACTAGCGGGAGCACAGATACGCAGTATTTT,.,TRBV9,TRBJ2-3,TRBD2
CATKPISWTGGYEQYF,TGTGCCACCAAGCCAATAAGTTGGACAGGGGGCTACGAGCAGTACTTC,few,TRBV28,TRBJ2-7,TRBD1
CASSLDGTRTDTQYF,TGTGCCAGCAGCTTAGATGGGACACGGACAGATACGCAGTATTTT,.,TRBV7-3,TRBJ2-3,.
CASVAYLSGTGFSGNTIYF,TGTGCTAGTGTTGCCTACTTATCCGGGACAGGGTTCTCTGGAAACACCATATATTTT,few,TRBV12-5,TRBJ1-3,TRBD1
CASSLSGSNQPQHF,TGTGCCAGCAGCTTATCGGGAAGCAATCAGCCCCAGCATTTT,.,TRBV5-5,TRBJ1-5,.
CASNVGRLTGELFF,TGCGCCAGCAACGTGGGGCGGCTCACCGGGGAGCTGTTTTTT,few,TRBV5-1,TRBJ2-2,.
CASSTGGGYSPLHF,TGTGCCAGCAGTACAGGGGGAGGTTACTCACCCCTCCACTTT,.,TRBV6-5,TRBJ1-6,TRBD1
CASSHSYEQYF,TGTGCCAGCAGCCACTCCTACGAGCAGTACTTC,.,TRBV7-2,TRBJ2-7,.
CASSSGQGLNQPQHF,TGTGCCAGCAGTTCGGGACAGGGACTCAATCAGCCCCAGCATTTT,.,TRBV7-2,TRBJ1-5,TRBD1
CASLGGGRNTQYF,TGTGCCAGCCTGGGGGGAGGTCGTAATACGCAGTATTTT,.,TRBV7-2,TRBJ2-3,.
CASSSGHNYEQYF,TGTGCCAGCAGCTCGGGACACAATTACGAGCAGTACTTC,few,TRBV7-9,TRBJ2-7,.
CASTIGGGQGPNQPQHF,TGTGCCAGTACGATAGGCGGAGGACAGGGACCCAATCAGCCCCAGCATTTT,.,TRBV19,TRBJ1-5,TRBD1
CASNKRDEKLFF,TGTGCCAGCAATAAGAGGGATGAAAAACTGTTTTTT,once,TRBV2,TRBJ1-4,.
CATSDPPGVGSGYGYTF,TGTGCCACCAGTGACCCGCCGGGTGTAGGAAGTGGCTATGGCTACACCTTC,.,TRBV24-1,TRBJ1-2,.
CASSEGQGNNQPQHF,TGCGCCAGCAGTGAGGGGCAGGGGAACAATCAGCCCCAGCATTTT,once,TRBV10-2,TRBJ1-5,.
CAWINSRLHSGNTIYF,TGTGCCTGGATCAATTCTAGGCTCCACTCTGGAAACACCATATATTTT,.,TRBV30,TRBJ1-3,.
CASSEQGGNSPLHF,TGTGCCAGCAGTGAACAGGGAGGTAATTCACCCCTCCACTTT,.,TRBV6-1,TRBJ1-6,.
CASSGRDIGYYGYTF,TGTGCCAGCAGTGGCCGGGACATCGGATACTATGGCTACACCTTC,.,TRBV6-2/TRBV6-3,TRBJ1-2,.
CASSLDVGQGREKLFF,TGTGCCAGCAGCCTAGACGTGGGACAGGGACGAGAAAAACTGTTTTTT,once,TRBV5-6,TRBJ1-4,TRBD1
CASSQDRNRNQPQHF,TGTGCCAGCTCACAAGACAGGAACCGGAATCAGCCCCAGCATTTT,.,TRBV18,TRBJ1-5,.
CASRPRRQGWGYEQYF,TGTGCCAGCAGACCCCGAAGACAGGGATGGGGGTACGAGCAGTACTTC,few,TRBV27,TRBJ2-7,TRBD1
CASSEMDRDKNIQYF,TGTGCCAGCAGTGAAATGGACAGGGACAAAAACATTCAGTACTTC,few,TRBV2,TRBJ2-4,TRBD1
CATSDPTSVTDTQYF,TGTGCCACCAGTGATCCGACTAGCGTCACAGATACGCAGTATTTT,.,TRBV24-1,TRBJ2-3,TRBD2
CASTRTGKETQYF,TGTGCCAGCACTAGGACAGGGAAAGAGACCCAGTACTTC,once,TRBV2,TRBJ2-5,TRBD1
CASSLVFGTGDGYTF,TGTGCCAGCAGTTTAGTCTTCGGGACAGGGGATGGCTACACCTTC,.,TRBV28,TRBJ1-2,TRBD1
CASSYRGIHNYGYTF,TGTGCCAGCAGTTATAGAGGGATTCATAACTATGGCTACACCTTC,.,TRBV6-5,TRBJ1-2,.
CASSGLRSGGMEETQYF,TGTGCCAGTAGTGGGTTAAGGTCAGGGGGGATGGAAGAGACCCAGTACTTC,.,TRBV19,TRBJ2-5,.
CAWSRDRRGKPYEQYF,TGTGCCTGGAGTAGGGATAGAAGGGGAAAACCCTACGAGCAGTACTTC,.,TRBV30,TRBJ2-7,.
CASSEWPGSGGQYF,TGCGCCAGCAGTGAGTGGCCAGGCAGTGGAGGGCAGTACTTC,.,TRBV10-1,TRBJ2-4,.
CATSDGGGSDYGYTF,TGTGCCACCAGTGACGGGGGGGGATCGGACTATGGCTACACCTTC,.,TRBV24-1,TRBJ1-2,.
CATSELAGNTGELFF,TGTGCCACCAGTGAACTAGCGGGGAACACCGGGGAGCTGTTTTTT,.,TRBV24-1,TRBJ2-2,TRBD2